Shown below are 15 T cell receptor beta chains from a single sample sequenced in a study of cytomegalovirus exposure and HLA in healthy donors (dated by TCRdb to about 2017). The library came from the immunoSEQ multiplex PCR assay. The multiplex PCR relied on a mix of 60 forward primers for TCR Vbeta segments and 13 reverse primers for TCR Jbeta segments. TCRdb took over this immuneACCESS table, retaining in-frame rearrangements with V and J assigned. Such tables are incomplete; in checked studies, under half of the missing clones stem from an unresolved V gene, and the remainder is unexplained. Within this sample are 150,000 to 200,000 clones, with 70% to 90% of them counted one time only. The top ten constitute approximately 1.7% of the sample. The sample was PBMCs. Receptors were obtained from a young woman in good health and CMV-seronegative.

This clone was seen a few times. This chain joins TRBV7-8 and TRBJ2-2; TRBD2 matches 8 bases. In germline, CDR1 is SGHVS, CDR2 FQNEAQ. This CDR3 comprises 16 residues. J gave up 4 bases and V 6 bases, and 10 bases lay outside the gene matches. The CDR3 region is CASRPRTSLSTGELFF. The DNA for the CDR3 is TGTGCCAGCAGACCTAGGACTAGCCTCAGCACCGGGGAGCTGTTTTTT. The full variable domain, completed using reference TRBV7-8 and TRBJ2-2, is GAGVSQSPRYKVAKRGQDVALRCDPISGHVSLFWYQQALGQGPEFLTYFQNEAQLDKSGLPSDRFFAERPEGSVSTLKIQRTQQEDSAVYLCASRPRTSLSTGELFFGEGSRLTVL.

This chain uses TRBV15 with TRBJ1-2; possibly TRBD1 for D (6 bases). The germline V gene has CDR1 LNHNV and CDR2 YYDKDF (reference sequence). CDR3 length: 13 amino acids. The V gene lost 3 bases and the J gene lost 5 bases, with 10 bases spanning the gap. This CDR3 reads CATSSVTGYGYTF. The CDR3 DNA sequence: TGTGCCACCAGCAGCGTTACAGGGTATGGCTACACCTTC. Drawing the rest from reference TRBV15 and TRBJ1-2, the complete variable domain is DAMVIQNPRYQVTQFGKPVTLSCSQTLNHNVMYWYQQKSSQAPKLLFHYYDKDFNNEADTPDNFQSRRPNTSFCFLDIRSPGLGDTAMYLCATSSVTGYGYTFGSGTRLTVV.

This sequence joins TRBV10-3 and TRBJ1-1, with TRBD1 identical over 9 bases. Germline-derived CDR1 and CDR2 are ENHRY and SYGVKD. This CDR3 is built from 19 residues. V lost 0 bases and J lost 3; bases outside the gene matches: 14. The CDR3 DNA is TGTGCCATCAGTGAGTCGTACTCCCGAACAGGGGGCAAGGACACTGAAGCTTTCTTT. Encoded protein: CAISESYSRTGGKDTEAFF.

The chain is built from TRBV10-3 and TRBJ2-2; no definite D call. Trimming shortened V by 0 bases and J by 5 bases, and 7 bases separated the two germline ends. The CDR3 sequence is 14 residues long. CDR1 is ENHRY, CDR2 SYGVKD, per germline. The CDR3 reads CAISESVGTGELFF. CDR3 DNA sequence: TGTGCCATCAGTGAGTCGGTCGGGACCGGGGAGCTGTTTTTT.

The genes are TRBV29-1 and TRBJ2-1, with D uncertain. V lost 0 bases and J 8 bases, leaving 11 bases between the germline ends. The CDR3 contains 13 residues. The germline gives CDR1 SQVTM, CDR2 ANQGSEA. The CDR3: CSVEDPYSDEQFF. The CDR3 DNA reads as TGCAGCGTTGAAGATCCATACTCGGATGAGCAGTTCTTC.

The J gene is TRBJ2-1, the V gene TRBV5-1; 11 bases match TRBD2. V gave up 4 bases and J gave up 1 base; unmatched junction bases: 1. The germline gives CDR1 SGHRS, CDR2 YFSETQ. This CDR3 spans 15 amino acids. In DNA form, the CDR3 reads TGCGCCAGCAGCAGGACTAGCGGGTCCTACAATGAGCAGTTCTTC. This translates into CASSRTSGSYNEQFF.

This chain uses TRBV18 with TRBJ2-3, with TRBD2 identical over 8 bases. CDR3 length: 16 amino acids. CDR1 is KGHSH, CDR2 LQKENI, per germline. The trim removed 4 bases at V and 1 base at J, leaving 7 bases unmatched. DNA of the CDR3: TGTGCCAGCTCACTCAACCGGCGGGGGGGCACAGATACGCAGTATTTT. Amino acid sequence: CASSLNRRGGTDTQYF.

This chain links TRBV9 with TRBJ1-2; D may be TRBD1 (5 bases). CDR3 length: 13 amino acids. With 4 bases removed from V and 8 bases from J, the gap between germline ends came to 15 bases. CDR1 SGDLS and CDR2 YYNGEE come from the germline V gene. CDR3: CASSLPGLQGYTF. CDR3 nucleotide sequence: TGTGCCAGCAGCCTACCGGGACTGCAAGGCTACACCTTC.

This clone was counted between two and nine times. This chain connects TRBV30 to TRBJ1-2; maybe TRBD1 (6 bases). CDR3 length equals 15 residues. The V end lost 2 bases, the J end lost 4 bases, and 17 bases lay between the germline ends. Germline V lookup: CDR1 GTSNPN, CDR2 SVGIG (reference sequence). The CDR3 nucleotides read TGTGCCTGGAGTACTACAGGGACCTCCCCCTATGGCTACACCTTC. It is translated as CAWSTTGTSPYGYTF.

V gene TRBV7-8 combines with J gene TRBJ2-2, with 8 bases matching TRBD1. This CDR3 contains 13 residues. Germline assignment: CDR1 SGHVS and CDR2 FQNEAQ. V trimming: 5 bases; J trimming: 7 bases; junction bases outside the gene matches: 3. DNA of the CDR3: TGTGCCAGCAGCCAGGGGGCGATCGGGGAGCTGTTTTTT. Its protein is CASSQGAIGELFF.

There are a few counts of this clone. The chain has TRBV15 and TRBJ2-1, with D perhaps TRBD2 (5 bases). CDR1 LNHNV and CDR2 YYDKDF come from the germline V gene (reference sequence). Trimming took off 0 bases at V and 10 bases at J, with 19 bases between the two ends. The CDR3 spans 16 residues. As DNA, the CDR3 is TGTGCCACCAGCAGAGAAATTCAACTAGGGTCACGGGAGCAGTTCTTC. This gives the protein CATSREIQLGSREQFF.

This CDR3 is CASSFFTANTEAFF. DNA for the CDR3: TGTGCCAGCAGCTTTTTTACAGCGAACACTGAAGCTTTCTTT. This chain connects TRBV13 to TRBJ1-1, with D uncertain. Trimming left V 3 bases short and J 1 base short, with 9 bases between. CDR1 is PRHDT, CDR2 FYEKMQ, per germline (reference sequence). The CDR3 has 14 amino acids.

As DNA, the CDR3 is TGTGCCAGCAGCTCCCCCCAGTCCAGGGGAGTGGGCTACACCTTC. Protein: CASSSPQSRGVGYTF. The V and J genes are TRBV5-6 and TRBJ1-2, with D tentatively TRBD1 (6 bases). CDR3 size: 15 residues. V lost 3 bases, J lost 8 bases, and 20 bases lay in between. Germline V lookup: CDR1 SGHDT, CDR2 YYEEEE.

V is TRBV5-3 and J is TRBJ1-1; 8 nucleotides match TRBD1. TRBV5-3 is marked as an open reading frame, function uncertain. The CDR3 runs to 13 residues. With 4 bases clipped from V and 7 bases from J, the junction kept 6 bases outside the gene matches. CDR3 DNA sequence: TGTGCCAGAAGCCTAACGGACAGGGTTGAAGCTTTCTTT. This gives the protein CARSLTDRVEAFF.

The CDR3 DNA reads TGTGCCAGCAGCTTAGTTGGGGGGAGGAACACTGAAGCTTTCTTT. As protein: CASSLVGGRNTEAFF. V gene TRBV11-3 combines with J gene TRBJ1-1, with D perhaps matching TRBD1 (5 bases). With 1 base removed from V and 1 base from J, the gap between germline ends came to 10 bases. CDR3 length equals 15 residues. The germline CDR1 and CDR2 sequences are SGHNT and YENEEA.